Listed below are T cell receptor beta chains from one sample, sequenced in a study of T cells expressing NK-cell markers. TCRdb re-called the 5' RACE reads and shows each CDR3 protein once, DNA omitted. This table lists about 300,000 distinct CDR3 sequences. Sequenced input: blood T cells: a sorted CD56 or NKG2C T cell subset, CD4+ or CD8+ T cells, or bulk PBMC T cells (not recorded which). The receptors stem from a woman aged 18 to 75 in good health. CDR3s include the opening cysteine and the closing phenylalanine or tryptophan. Each record gives: V gene, J gene, CDR3 protein.

v_gene: TRBV7-2
j_gene: TRBJ1-2
CDR3aa: CASSSGQVGGYTF

v_gene: TRBV9
j_gene: TRBJ1-3
CDR3aa: CASSRQGKDTIYF

v_gene: TRBV19
j_gene: TRBJ2-1
CDR3aa: CASTPSGSSYNEQFF

v_gene: TRBV20-1
j_gene: TRBJ2-1
CDR3aa: CSARVPAGTNEQFF

v_gene: TRBV4-1
j_gene: TRBJ2-3
CDR3aa: CASSQGTSGDTQYF

v_gene: TRBV7-8
j_gene: TRBJ1-6
CDR3aa: CASSLVEYNSPLHF

v_gene: TRBV6-2/TRBV6-3
j_gene: TRBJ2-3
CDR3aa: CASRDGISTDTQYF

v_gene: TRBV9
j_gene: TRBJ2-3
CDR3aa: CASSSRPVNRPTDTQYF

v_gene: TRBV11-1
j_gene: TRBJ2-4
CDR3aa: CASSSRPLNIQYF

v_gene: TRBV4-3
j_gene: TRBJ2-5
CDR3aa: CASSQDQRGRETQYF

v_gene: TRBV12-3/TRBV12-4
j_gene: TRBJ2-5
CDR3aa: CASVHGRGTQYF

v_gene: TRBV7-3
j_gene: TRBJ1-3
CDR3aa: CASSLIGQGPGNTIYF

v_gene: TRBV4-1
j_gene: TRBJ1-2
CDR3aa: CASSLEIGGYTF

v_gene: TRBV29-1
j_gene: TRBJ1-2
CDR3aa: CSVDRDRTNGYTF

v_gene: TRBV12-3/TRBV12-4
j_gene: TRBJ2-1
CDR3aa: CASSFRGRNEQFF

v_gene: TRBV27
j_gene: TRBJ2-1
CDR3aa: CASSIRTSAISYNEQFF

v_gene: TRBV6-2/TRBV6-3
j_gene: TRBJ2-1
CDR3aa: CASRPSGRASNEQFF

v_gene: TRBV9
j_gene: TRBJ2-1
CDR3aa: CASSAGTSGNNEQFF

v_gene: TRBV25-1
j_gene: TRBJ2-7
CDR3aa: CASGGGDSYEQYF

v_gene: TRBV20-1
j_gene: TRBJ2-3
CDR3aa: CSARGLAGPGSTDTQYF

v_gene: TRBV12-3/TRBV12-4
j_gene: TRBJ1-5
CDR3aa: CASSPRRGLSNQPQHF

v_gene: TRBV7-2
j_gene: TRBJ2-3
CDR3aa: CASSLGLPWTDTQYF

v_gene: TRBV5-1
j_gene: TRBJ2-3
CDR3aa: CASSLGASGGTTDTQYF

v_gene: TRBV5-5
j_gene: TRBJ2-4
CDR3aa: CASSLTAAGAKNIQYF

v_gene: TRBV7-3
j_gene: TRBJ2-6
CDR3aa: CASSLTHSGANVLTF

v_gene: TRBV5-1
j_gene: TRBJ2-1
CDR3aa: CASSSPRTSGYNEQFF

v_gene: TRBV30
j_gene: TRBJ2-5
CDR3aa: CAWSKGSRASGQYF

v_gene: TRBV20-1
j_gene: TRBJ2-1
CDR3aa: CSARDSIAASSYNEQFF

v_gene: TRBV12-3/TRBV12-4
j_gene: TRBJ2-5
CDR3aa: CASSQLAGGPETQYF

v_gene: TRBV6-5
j_gene: TRBJ2-1
CDR3aa: CASSYPGLAGRNEQFF

v_gene: TRBV4-3
j_gene: TRBJ1-3
CDR3aa: CASSPERNPGNTIYF

v_gene: TRBV7-2
j_gene: TRBJ2-3
CDR3aa: CASSPQAVDTDTQYF

v_gene: TRBV25-1
j_gene: TRBJ2-7
CDR3aa: CASSEGLAANSYEQYF

v_gene: TRBV5-1
j_gene: TRBJ2-5
CDR3aa: CASRRQEGTQETQYF

v_gene: TRBV20-1
j_gene: TRBJ2-5
CDR3aa: CSLPGGVRETQYF

v_gene: TRBV10-3
j_gene: TRBJ2-7
CDR3aa: CAISERSGTSVSYEQYF

v_gene: TRBV7-9
j_gene: TRBJ1-2
CDR3aa: CASSLALPGGYYGYTF

v_gene: TRBV5-1
j_gene: TRBJ2-2
CDR3aa: CASSHIEPKVELFF

v_gene: TRBV3-1
j_gene: TRBJ2-1
CDR3aa: CASSQGGGGPNEQFF

v_gene: TRBV27
j_gene: TRBJ1-4
CDR3aa: CASSFVGLKEKLFF